The present entry profiles one T cell receptor beta chain with its context. This entry comes from a study of beta chain features in type 1 diabetes. The study reverse transcribed the entire isolated RNA, so it sequenced expressed TCRB transcripts. Clones were sequenced by immunoSEQ multiplex PCR, and TCRdb holds only the in-frame ones, with some missing. The table has some 150,000 clones, 6.9% seen once. CDR1 and CDR2 (germline): SGHTA, FQGTGA. The CDR3 sequence is 18 residues long. V dropped 4 bases and J dropped 0 bases, with 21 bases sitting between them. The sequenced sample consisted of central memory CD4+ T cells from blood. The J gene is TRBJ2-5, the V gene TRBV7-3; the D gene is possibly TRBD2 (6 bases). This clonotype was obtained from a woman in her thirties in good health. CDR3 region: CASSSPRRIREYQETQYF. DNA of the CDR3: TGTGCCAGCAGCTCCCCTAGACGGATACGGGAGTACCAAGAGACCCAGTACTTC.